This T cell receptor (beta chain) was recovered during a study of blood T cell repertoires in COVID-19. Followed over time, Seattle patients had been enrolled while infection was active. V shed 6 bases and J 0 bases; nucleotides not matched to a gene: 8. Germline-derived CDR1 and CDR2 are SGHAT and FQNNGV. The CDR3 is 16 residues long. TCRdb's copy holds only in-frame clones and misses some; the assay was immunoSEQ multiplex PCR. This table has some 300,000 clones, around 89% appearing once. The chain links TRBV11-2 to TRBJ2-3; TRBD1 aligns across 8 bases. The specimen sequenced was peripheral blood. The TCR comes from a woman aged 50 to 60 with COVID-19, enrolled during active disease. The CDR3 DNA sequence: TGTGCCAGCAGTCCCAGGACAGGGATTAGCACAGATACGCAGTATTTT. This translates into CASSPRTGISTDTQYF.